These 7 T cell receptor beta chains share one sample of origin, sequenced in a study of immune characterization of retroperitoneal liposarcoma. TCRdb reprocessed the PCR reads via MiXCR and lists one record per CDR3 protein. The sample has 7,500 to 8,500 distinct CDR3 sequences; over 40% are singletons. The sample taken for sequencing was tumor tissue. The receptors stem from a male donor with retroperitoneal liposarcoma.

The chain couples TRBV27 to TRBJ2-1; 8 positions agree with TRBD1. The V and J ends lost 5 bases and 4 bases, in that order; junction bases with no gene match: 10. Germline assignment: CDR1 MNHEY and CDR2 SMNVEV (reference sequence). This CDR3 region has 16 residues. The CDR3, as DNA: TGTGCCAGCAGTCCCGATGGGGACAGGATGTACAATGAGCAGTTCTTC. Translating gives CASSPDGDRMYNEQFF.

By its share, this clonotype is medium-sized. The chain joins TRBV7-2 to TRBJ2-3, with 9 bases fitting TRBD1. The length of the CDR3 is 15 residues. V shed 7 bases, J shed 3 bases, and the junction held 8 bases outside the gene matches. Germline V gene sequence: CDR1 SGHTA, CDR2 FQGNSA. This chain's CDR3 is CASIPTGGATDTQYF. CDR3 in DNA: TGTGCCAGCATCCCGACAGGGGGAGCGACAGATACGCAGTATTTT.

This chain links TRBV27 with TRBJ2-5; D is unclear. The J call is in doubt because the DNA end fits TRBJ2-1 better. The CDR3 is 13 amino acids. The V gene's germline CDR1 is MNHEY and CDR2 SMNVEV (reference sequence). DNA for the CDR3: TGTGCCAGCAGTTTGGTAGGGCAAGAGACCCAGTTCTTC. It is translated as CASSLVGQETQFF.

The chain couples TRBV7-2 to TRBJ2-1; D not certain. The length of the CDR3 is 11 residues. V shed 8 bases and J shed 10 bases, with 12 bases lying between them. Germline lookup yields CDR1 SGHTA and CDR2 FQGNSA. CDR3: CASRTSYEQFF. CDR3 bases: TGTGCCAGCCGAACTTCCTACGAGCAGTTCTTC.

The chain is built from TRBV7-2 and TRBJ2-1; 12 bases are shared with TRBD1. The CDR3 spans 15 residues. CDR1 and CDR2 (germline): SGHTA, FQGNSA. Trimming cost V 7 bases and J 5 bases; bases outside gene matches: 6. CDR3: CASNLRDRGHNEQFF. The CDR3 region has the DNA TGTGCCAGCAACCTCCGGGACAGGGGGCACAATGAGCAGTTCTTC. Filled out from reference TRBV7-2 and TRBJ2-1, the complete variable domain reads GAGVSQSPSNKVTEKGKDVELRCDPISGHTALYWYRQSLGQGLEFLIYFQGNSAPDKSGLPSDRFSAERTGGSVSTLTIQRTQQEDSAVYLCASNLRDRGHNEQFFGPGTRLTVL.

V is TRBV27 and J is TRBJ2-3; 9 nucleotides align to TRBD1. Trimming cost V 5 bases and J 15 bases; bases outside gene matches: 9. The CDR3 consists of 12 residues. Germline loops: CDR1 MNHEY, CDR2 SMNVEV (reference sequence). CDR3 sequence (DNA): TGTGCCAGCAGTGATCCGGGACAGGGAGAATATTTT. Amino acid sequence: CASSDPGQGEYF.

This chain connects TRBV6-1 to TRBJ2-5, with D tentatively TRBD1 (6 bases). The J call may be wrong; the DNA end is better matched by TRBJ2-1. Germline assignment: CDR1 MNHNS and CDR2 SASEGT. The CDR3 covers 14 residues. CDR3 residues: CASNGQLLNLEQFF. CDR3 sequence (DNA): TGTGCCAGCAACGGACAGCTCCTTAATTTAGAGCAGTTCTTC.